Following are 19 T cell receptor beta chains from one sample sequenced in a study of blood T cell repertoires in COVID-19. The method was immunoSEQ multiplex PCR; TCRdb's version includes in-frame clones alone and lacks a portion of them. The data contain 350,000 to 450,000 clones, 91% of them singletons. Source material: PBMCs or T cells enriched from blood (not recorded which). The receptors originated from a woman in her thirties or forties who had been exposed to COVID-19.

This sequence joins TRBV5-1 and TRBJ1-6, with 7 bases aligning to TRBD1. The germline CDR1 and CDR2 sequences are SGHRS and YFSETQ. The CDR3 spans 15 residues. Losses at the gene ends were 4 bases for V and 7 bases for J; bases not matched to a gene: 8. The CDR3 here is CASSREGALNSPLHF. In DNA, the CDR3 is TGCGCCAGCAGCCGGGAGGGGGCTCTAAATTCACCCCTCCACTTT.

The chain carries TRBV30 and TRBJ1-5; D is unclear. There are 13 residues in the CDR3. V lost 2 bases and J 3 bases, leaving 8 bases between the germline ends. Per germline, CDR1 GTSNPN and CDR2 SVGIG (reference sequence). The CDR3 here is CAWSSGVNQPQHF. CDR3 bases: TGTGCCTGGAGTTCCGGGGTCAATCAGCCCCAGCATTTT.

This chain uses TRBV11-3 with TRBJ2-7; 7 bases map to TRBD1. Looked up from germline, CDR1 is SGHNT and CDR2 is YENEEA. The CDR3 consists of 13 residues. The ends lost 6 bases at V and 2 bases at J; junction bases unmatched: 4. The CDR3 reads CASRQGSPYEQYF. CDR3 nucleotide sequence: TGTGCCAGCAGACAGGGGTCACCCTACGAGCAGTACTTC.

The genes are TRBV7-9 and TRBJ2-1; D gene ambiguous. CDR1 is SEHNR and CDR2 is FQNEAQ in the germline V gene (reference sequence). The CDR3 is 12 amino acids. Trimming shortened V by 5 bases and J by 5 bases, and 7 bases separated the two germline ends. For the CDR3, the DNA is TGTGCCAGCAGCCCCCGGGACAATGAGCAGTTCTTC. It translates to CASSPRDNEQFF. The full variable domain, its missing parts supplied by reference TRBV7-9 and TRBJ2-1, is DTGVSQNPRHKITKRGQNVTFRCDPISEHNRLYWYRQTLGQGPEFLTYFQNEAQLEKSRLLSDRFSAERPKGSFSTLEIQRTEQGDSAMYLCASSPRDNEQFFGPGTRLTVL.

The rearrangement links TRBV5-4 to TRBJ1-2; possibly TRBD1 for D (5 bases). CDR1 and CDR2 from the germline V gene are SGHNT and YYREEE (reference sequence). Between the trimmed V and J ends, which lost 1 base and 4 bases, there was a span of 14 bases. This CDR3 spans 15 amino acids. CDR3 bases: TGTGCCAGCAGCTTGCTGGGGGGAGATCTCTATGGCTACACCTTC. It encodes CASSLLGGDLYGYTF.

The chain combines TRBV14 with TRBJ1-2; D not resolved. The V gene lost 1 base and the J gene lost 2 bases, with 5 bases spanning the gap. Germline V lookup: CDR1 SGHDN, CDR2 FVKESK. The length of the CDR3 is 13 residues. CDR3 amino acids: CASSQVINYGYTF. In nucleotides, the CDR3 is TGTGCCAGCAGCCAAGTAATCAACTATGGCTACACCTTC.

V and J are TRBV10-3 and TRBJ1-5; D might be TRBD1 (6 bases). This CDR3 region has 14 residues. Germline CDR1 and CDR2: ENHRY and SYGVKD. Trimming stripped 4 bases from V and 5 bases from J, with 12 bases between. CDR3 DNA sequence: TGTGCCATCAGTGTAAGGGCAGGGGATCAGCCCCAGCATTTT. It encodes CAISVRAGDQPQHF.

The chain joins TRBV6-5 to TRBJ1-2; 7 bases align to TRBD1. The CDR3 consists of 12 residues. The germline CDR1 and CDR2 sequences are MNHEY and SVGAGI. V lost 6 bases to trimming and J lost 8 bases; unmatched junction nucleotides: 6. This CDR3 reads CASRTGLEGYTF. For the CDR3, the DNA is TGTGCCAGCAGGACAGGGTTAGAAGGCTACACCTTC.

The chain combines TRBV24-1 with TRBJ2-7; possibly TRBD1 for D (6 bases). This CDR3 has 13 residues. The germline CDR1 and CDR2 sequences are KGHDR and SFDVKD. With 5 bases removed from V and 7 bases from J, the gap between germline ends came to 14 bases. CDR3 residues: CATSVGHSGEQYF. The CDR3 DNA follows: TGTGCCACCAGTGTGGGACACTCGGGGGAGCAGTACTTC.

This clone was recorded a few times. The chain links TRBV9 to TRBJ2-7; 8 bases agree with TRBD2. The ends lost 3 bases at V and 1 base at J; junction bases unmatched: 6. CDR3 length equals 15 residues. Germline V gene lookup returns CDR1 SGDLS and CDR2 YYNGEE. CDR3: CASSEPPGGSYEQYF. The CDR3 region has the DNA TGTGCCAGCAGCGAGCCCCCGGGGGGGTCCTACGAGCAGTACTTC. Complete variable domain (other parts from reference TRBV9 and TRBJ2-7): DSGVTQTPKHLITATGQRVTLRCSPRSGDLSVYWYQQSLDQGLQFLIQYYNGEERAKGNILERFSAQQFPDLHSELNLSSLELGDSALYFCASSEPPGGSYEQYFGPGTRLTVT.

This clone was seen just once. The DNA for the CDR3 is TGTGCCAGCAGCCTTCAGGCAGGGACGAACACCGGGGAGCTGTTTTTT. Translating gives CASSLQAGTNTGELFF. The chain employs TRBV2 and TRBJ2-2; a possible D gene is TRBD1 (5 bases). Per germline, CDR1 SNHLY and CDR2 FYNNEI. The CDR3 contains 16 residues. The V and J ends lost 6 bases and 0 bases respectively, with 14 bases between them.

The V and J genes are TRBV20-1 and TRBJ2-7; 9 positions agree with TRBD2. Trimming cost V 3 bases and J 5 bases; bases outside gene matches: 5. CDR3 length equals 13 residues. Looked up from germline, CDR1 is DFQATT and CDR2 is SNEGSKA (reference sequence). CDR3 amino acids: CSASSGRSNEQYF. CDR3 sequence (DNA): TGCAGTGCTAGTAGCGGGAGAAGTAACGAGCAGTACTTC.

Concerning this clone itself: Likely a read error: the CDR3 ends without its conserved phenylalanine or tryptophan. V is TRBV7-9 and J is TRBJ2-7, with a possible D match to TRBD1 (5 bases). Trimming took 4 bases from V and 6 from J, leaving 10 bases between them. Germline lookup yields CDR1 SEHNR and CDR2 FQNEAQ (reference sequence). The CDR3 extends over 12 amino acids. The chain's CDR3 is CASSWGEREQYL. DNA for the CDR3: TGTGCCAGCAGCTGGGGCGAACGCGAGCAGTACTTA.

This chain uses TRBV3-1 (or the pseudogene TRBV3-2) with TRBJ2-5, with 11 bases aligning to TRBD2. The germline CDR1 and CDR2 sequences are LGHDT and YNNKEL (reference sequence). V gave up 3 bases and J gave up 4 bases; unmatched junction bases: 7. CDR3 length equals 16 residues. CDR3 sequence: CASSQSSGRARETQYF. The CDR3 coding sequence is TGTGCCAGCAGCCAGAGTAGCGGGAGGGCCAGAGAGACCCAGTACTTC.

The V call is TRBV10-3, the J call TRBJ1-3; TRBD1 matches at 7 bases. The CDR3 has 15 residues. Trimming at V came to 3 bases and at J to 4 bases, leaving 6 bases not matched to a gene. The germline CDR1 and CDR2 sequences are ENHRY and SYGVKD. The CDR3 region is CAISETQGLGNTIYF. The CDR3 DNA is TGTGCCATCAGTGAAACACAGGGGCTGGGAAACACCATATATTTT.

The chain couples TRBV7-2 to TRBJ2-1; 11 bases agree with TRBD2. This CDR3 has 15 residues. The junction had 17 bases not matched to a gene; V was cut back by 8 bases and J by 14 bases. Germline V CDR1 and CDR2: SGHTA, FQGNSA. As DNA, the CDR3 is TGTGCCAGCCGACAAGTGAATAGCGGGAGGGCCGAGGAGTTCTTC. This sequence encodes CASRQVNSGRAEEFF.

The rearrangement joins TRBV7-9 to TRBJ2-7; 11 bases are a match to TRBD2. V lost 5 bases to trimming and J lost 6 bases; unmatched junction nucleotides: 6. Germline V gives CDR1 SEHNR, CDR2 FQNEAQ (reference sequence). The CDR3 extends over 14 amino acids. This CDR3 reads CASSSSGRAGEQYF. CDR3 nucleotides: TGTGCCAGCAGCAGTAGCGGGAGGGCCGGCGAGCAGTACTTC. Using reference TRBV7-9 and TRBJ2-7 for the parts outside the CDR3, the full variable domain is DTGVSQNPRHKITKRGQNVTFRCDPISEHNRLYWYRQTLGQGPEFLTYFQNEAQLEKSRLLSDRFSAERPKGSFSTLEIQRTEQGDSAMYLCASSSSGRAGEQYFGPGTRLTVT.

V and J are TRBV21-1 and TRBJ1-2; no check of the table's D call, TRBD1, against the DNA was made. TRBV21-1 is a recognized pseudogene. The CDR3 covers 13 residues. This chain's CDR3 is CASSKEGFHGYTF. CDR3 DNA sequence: TGTGCCAGCAGCAAAGAGGGGTTTCATGGCTACACCTTC.

The V call is TRBV5-5, the J call TRBJ1-5; D not resolved. Between the trimmed V and J ends, which lost 2 bases and 4 bases, there was a span of 13 bases. The germline gives CDR1 SGHKS, CDR2 YYEKEE (reference sequence). CDR3 length: 15 residues. The chain's CDR3 is CASSLAPRGNQPQHF. CDR3 bases: TGTGCCAGCAGCTTAGCCCCGCGGGGAAATCAGCCCCAGCATTTT.